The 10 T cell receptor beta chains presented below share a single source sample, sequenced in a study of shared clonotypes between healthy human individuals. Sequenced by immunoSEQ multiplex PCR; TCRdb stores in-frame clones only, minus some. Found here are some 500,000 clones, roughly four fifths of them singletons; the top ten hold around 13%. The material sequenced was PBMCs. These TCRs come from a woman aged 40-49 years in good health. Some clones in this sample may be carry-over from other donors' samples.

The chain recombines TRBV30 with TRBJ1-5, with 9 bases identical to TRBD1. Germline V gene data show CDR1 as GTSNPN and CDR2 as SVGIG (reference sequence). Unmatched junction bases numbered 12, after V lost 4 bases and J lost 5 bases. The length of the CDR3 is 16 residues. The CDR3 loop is CAWNRGDRDLDQPQHF. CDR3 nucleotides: TGTGCCTGGAACAGAGGGGACAGGGACTTAGATCAGCCCCAGCATTTT. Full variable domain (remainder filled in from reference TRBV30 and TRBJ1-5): SQTIHQWPATLVQPVGSPLSLECTVEGTSNPNLYWYRQAAGRGLQLLFYSVGIGQISSEVPQNLSASRPQDRQFILSSKKLLLSDSGFYLCAWNRGDRDLDQPQHFGDGTRLSIL.

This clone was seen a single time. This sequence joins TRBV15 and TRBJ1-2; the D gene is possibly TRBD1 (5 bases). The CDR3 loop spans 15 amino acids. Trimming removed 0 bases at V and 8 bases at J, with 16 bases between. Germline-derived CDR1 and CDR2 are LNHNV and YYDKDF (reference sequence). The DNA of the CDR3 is TGTGCCACCAGCAGAGATTATAGGACACCCGGGGGCTACACCTTC. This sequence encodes CATSRDYRTPGGYTF.

The CDR3 reads CASSLGLANTEAFF. CDR3 nucleotide sequence: TGCGCCAGCAGCTTGGGATTAGCGAACACTGAAGCTTTCTTT. V and J are TRBV5-1 and TRBJ1-1; no clear D gene. Germline loops: CDR1 SGHRS, CDR2 YFSETQ. V dropped 0 bases and J dropped 1 base, with 7 bases sitting between them. This CDR3 has 14 amino acids.

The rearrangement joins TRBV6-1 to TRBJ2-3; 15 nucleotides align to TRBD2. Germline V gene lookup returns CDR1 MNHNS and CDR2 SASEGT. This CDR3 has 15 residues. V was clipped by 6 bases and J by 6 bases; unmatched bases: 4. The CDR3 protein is CASRGLAGGPDTQYF. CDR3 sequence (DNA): TGTGCCAGCAGAGGACTAGCGGGAGGGCCGGATACGCAGTATTTT.

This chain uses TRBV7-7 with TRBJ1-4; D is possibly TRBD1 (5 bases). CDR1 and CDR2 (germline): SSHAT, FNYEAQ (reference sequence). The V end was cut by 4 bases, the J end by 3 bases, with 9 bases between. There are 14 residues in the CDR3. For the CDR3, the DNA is TGTGCCAGCAGCTCGGGGGTGGCTAATGAAAAACTGTTTTTT. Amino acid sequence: CASSSGVANEKLFF.

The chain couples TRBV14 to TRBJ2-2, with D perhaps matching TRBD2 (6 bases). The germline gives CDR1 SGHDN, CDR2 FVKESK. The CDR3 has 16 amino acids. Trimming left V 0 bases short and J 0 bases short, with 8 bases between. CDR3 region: CASSQELAANTGELFF. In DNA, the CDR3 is TGTGCCAGCAGCCAAGAGTTAGCGGCGAACACCGGGGAGCTGTTTTTT.

CDR3 sequence reads: CASSLDRDNEQFF. DNA for the CDR3: TGTGCCAGCAGCCTGGACAGGGACAATGAGCAGTTCTTC. V is TRBV11-2 and J is TRBJ2-1, with 8 positions matching TRBD1. The germline gives CDR1 SGHAT, CDR2 FQNNGV. Trimming took 5 bases from V and 5 from J; bases not matched to a gene: 2. CDR3 size: 13 residues.

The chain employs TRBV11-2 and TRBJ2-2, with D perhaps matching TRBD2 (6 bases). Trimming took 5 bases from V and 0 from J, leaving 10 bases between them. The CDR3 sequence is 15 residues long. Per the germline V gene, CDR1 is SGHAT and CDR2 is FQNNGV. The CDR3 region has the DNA TGTGCCAGCAGCCGCGGGGTTGCGAACACCGGGGAGCTGTTTTTT. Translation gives CASSRGVANTGELFF.

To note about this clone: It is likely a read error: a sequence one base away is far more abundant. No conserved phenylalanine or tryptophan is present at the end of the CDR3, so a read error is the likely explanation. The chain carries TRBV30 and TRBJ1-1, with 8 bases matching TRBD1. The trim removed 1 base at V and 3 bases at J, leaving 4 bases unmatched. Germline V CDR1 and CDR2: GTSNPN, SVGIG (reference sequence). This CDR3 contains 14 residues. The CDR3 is CAWSAWTGYTEAFL. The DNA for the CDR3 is TGTGCCTGGAGTGCCTGGACAGGGTACACTGAAGCTTTCCTT.

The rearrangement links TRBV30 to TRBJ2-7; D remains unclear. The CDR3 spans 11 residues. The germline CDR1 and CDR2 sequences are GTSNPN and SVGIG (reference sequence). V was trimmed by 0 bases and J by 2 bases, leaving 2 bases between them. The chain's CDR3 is CAWSVPYEQYF. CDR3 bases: TGTGCCTGGAGTGTGCCCTACGAGCAGTACTTC.